This T cell receptor beta chain was observed in a study of blood T cell repertoires in COVID-19. Study overall: From T cells, B-cell-depleted T cells, or PBMCs came the material, which was cDNA or gDNA.

This study enrolled people aged about 18 to 95 from about two dozen US geographic areas. Recovered status applied to Cohort 3 donors who had two consecutive negative PCRs. It also applied to those with clearance or with symptom resolution. Only in-frame clones appear in the TCRdb table, and some are missing; sequencing was by immunoSEQ multiplex PCR. The sample contains around 300,000 clones, around nine tenths of which appear only once. The V gene end was trimmed by 1 base and the J gene end by 7 bases; junction bases not matched to a gene: 18. Germline CDR1 and CDR2: MDHEN and SYDVKM. CDR3 length: 19 amino acids.

The chain employs TRBV28 and TRBJ2-7; 11 positions match TRBD1. The specimen was PBMCs or T cells enriched from blood (not recorded which). The receptor comes from a man aged 25 to 45 who had recovered from COVID-19. The DNA of the CDR3 is TGTGCCAGCAGTTTATCTACTCCGGACGCTGGACAGGGGGCAGGAGAGCAGTACTTC. Translation gives CASSLSTPDAGQGAGEQYF.